This entry lists 7 T cell receptor beta chains sequenced from one sample in a study of cytomegalovirus exposure and HLA in healthy donors. Both 60 Vbeta primers and 13 Jbeta primers went into the PCR. Sequencing was performed with immunoSEQ multiplex PCR; in TCRdb, only in-frame clones are kept and a portion is missing. The sample has nearly 110,000 clones, about two thirds seen once. Source material: PBMCs. Receptor source: a female donor in good health and CMV-seronegative.

CDR3 sequence: CASDKTSGAYNEQFF. DNA of the CDR3: TGTGCCAGCGATAAGACTAGCGGGGCTTACAATGAGCAGTTCTTC. The gene calls are TRBV6-1 and TRBJ2-1, with TRBD2 identical over 11 bases. Trimming took 8 bases from V and 4 from J; bases not matched to a gene: 7. CDR1 MNHNS and CDR2 SASEGT come from the germline V gene. There are 15 residues in the CDR3.

This clone has just a few counts. The CDR3 region is CASSESVYTDTQYF. The CDR3 coding sequence is TGCGCCAGCAGTGAATCCGTATACACAGATACGCAGTATTTT. The chain carries TRBV10-1 and TRBJ2-3; D not resolved. The CDR3 is made up of 14 amino acids. Trimming removed 3 bases from V and 2 bases from J, with 9 bases in between. Germline lookup yields CDR1 WNHNN and CDR2 SYGVQD (reference sequence).

The V gene is TRBV25-1, the J gene TRBJ1-1; TRBD1 matches at 9 bases. Germline loops: CDR1 MGHDK, CDR2 SYGVNS. The J segment lost 8 bases and the V segment lost 8 bases, leaving 9 bases of the junction unmatched. The CDR3 covers 13 residues. The CDR3, as DNA: TGTGCCAGCTCCGGGACAGGGAGACTAGAAGCTTTCTTT. Translation: CASSGTGRLEAFF.

The rearrangement uses TRBV27 and TRBJ1-2; D is ambiguous. CDR3 length: 14 amino acids. V was shortened by 4 bases and J by 4 bases, with 13 bases between the two germline ends. Germline V lookup: CDR1 MNHEY, CDR2 SMNVEV (reference sequence). The CDR3 region has the DNA TGTGCCAGCAGTTATGGGGTCGAGGGCTATGGCTACACCTTC. It codes for CASSYGVEGYGYTF.

The rearrangement links TRBV5-5 to TRBJ2-2, with 8 positions matching TRBD2. The CDR3 loop spans 16 amino acids. Losses at the gene ends were 4 bases for V and 6 bases for J; bases not matched to a gene: 11. Germline V gene data show CDR1 as SGHKS and CDR2 as YYEKEE (reference sequence). The CDR3 here is CASSPRVAGYAGELFF. The CDR3 DNA reads TGTGCCAGCAGCCCCCGGGTAGCGGGATACGCCGGGGAGCTGTTTTTT.

This clone was detected once. J is TRBJ2-7 and V is TRBV7-2, with D unresolved. The germline gives CDR1 SGHTA, CDR2 FQGNSA. The CDR3 loop spans 14 amino acids. Trimming removed 5 bases from V and 3 bases from J, with 14 bases in between. The CDR3 is CASSQALYDYEQYF. The CDR3 nucleotides read TGTGCCAGCAGCCAGGCACTGTATGACTACGAGCAGTACTTC.

The chain links TRBV6-5 to TRBJ2-1; 9 bases fit TRBD1. CDR1 is MNHEY and CDR2 is SVGAGI in the germline V gene. This CDR3 has 15 amino acids. Trimming removed 0 bases from V and 10 bases from J; junction bases left unmatched: 7. The chain's CDR3 is CASSYSPGQGREQFF. The DNA of the CDR3 is TGTGCCAGCAGTTACTCGCCGGGACAGGGCCGAGAGCAGTTCTTC.